This TCR beta chain was sequenced during a study of cytomegalovirus exposure and HLA in healthy donors. Findings and limits, study-wide: A list of more than 150 TCR beta chains associated with cytomegalovirus was given.

CDR3 length: 14 amino acids. V dropped 0 bases and J dropped 8 bases, with 12 bases sitting between them. Germline V lookup: CDR1 SGHRS, CDR2 YFSETQ. Data came from immunoSEQ multiplex PCR; TCRdb stores just in-frame clones and leaves some out. The data hold about 110,000 clones, with 70% to 90% observed a single time. About this clone: The antigen remains unidentified.

The chain joins TRBV5-1 to TRBJ2-1, with unresolved D. Sequencing was done on a sample of PBMCs. The sequence was obtained from a woman in her twenties or thirties in good health and CMV-seropositive. The CDR3 DNA reads TGCGCCAGCAGCTTGGCATTATGGGCTGATGAGCAGTTCTTC. This gives the protein CASSLALWADEQFF.